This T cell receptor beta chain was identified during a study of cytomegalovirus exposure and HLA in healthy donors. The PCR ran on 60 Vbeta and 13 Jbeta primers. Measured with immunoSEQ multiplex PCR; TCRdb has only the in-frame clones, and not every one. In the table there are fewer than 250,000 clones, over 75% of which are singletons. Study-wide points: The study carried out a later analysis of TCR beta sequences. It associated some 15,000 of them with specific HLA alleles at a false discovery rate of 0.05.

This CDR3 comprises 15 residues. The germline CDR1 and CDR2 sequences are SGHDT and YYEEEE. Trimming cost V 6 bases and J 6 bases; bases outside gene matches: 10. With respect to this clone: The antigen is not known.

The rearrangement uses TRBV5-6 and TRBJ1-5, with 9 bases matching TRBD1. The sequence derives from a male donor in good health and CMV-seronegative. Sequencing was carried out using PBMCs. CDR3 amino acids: CASTRRGQGPQPQHF. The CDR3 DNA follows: TGTGCCAGCACTCGGCGGGGACAGGGACCTCAGCCCCAGCATTTT.